Sequencing of this T cell receptor (beta chain) was carried out in a study of blood T cells in healthy people across ages. Study observations and caveats: Aged donors had fewer naive CD4+ cells and lower diversity than long-lived donors.

Germline V gene sequence: CDR1 MGHDK, CDR2 SYGVNS. Trimming removed 5 bases at V and 4 bases at J, with 11 bases between. This CDR3 has 13 amino acids. The use of a sample-barcoded 5' primer and a J-beta primer mix characterized a second PCR of roughly 6 to 11 cycles. Per sample, CDR3-containing paired-end reads numbered at least 3 million. MiXCR, applied by TCRdb to the 5' RACE reads, yields one record per CDR3 protein. The sample has about 650,000 distinct CDR3 sequences, approximately 52% seen once. Comments on this clonotype: No antigen is known for it.

This chain joins TRBV25-1 and TRBJ1-2, with a possible D match to TRBD1 (5 bases). The clonotype originates from a woman aged 80 or older in good health. The sample was blood. The CDR3 here is CASSLGTRYGYTF. CDR3 sequence (DNA): TGTGCCAGCAGTCTTGGGACTCGCTATGGCTACACCTTC.